A single sample is the source of the 25 T cell receptor beta chains below, sequenced in a study of shared clonotypes between healthy human individuals. TCRdb's table, derived via immunoSEQ multiplex PCR, lists solely in-frame clones and lacks some. The sample consists of approximately 88,000 clones, 68% of them appearing once. What was sequenced was memory CD8+ T cells sorted from blood. Sample subset: CD45RO+ cells pooled with CCR7-negative TemRA cells. The receptor source for this set is a man in his thirties or forties in good health.

The gene calls are TRBV2 and TRBJ2-7; the D is unclear. The germline CDR1 and CDR2 sequences are SNHLY and FYNNEI. Trimming took 7 bases from V and 6 from J, leaving 16 bases between them. This CDR3 is 13 amino acids long. The CDR3 nucleotides are TGTGCCAGCATCAGCTCTGGGTGGGCCGAGCAGTACTTC. Its translation: CASISSGWAEQYF.

V is TRBV10-3 and J is TRBJ2-7, with 7 nucleotides matching TRBD2. Germline CDR1 is ENHRY and CDR2 is SYGVKD. The CDR3 consists of 15 residues. J lost 3 bases, V lost 5 bases, and 10 bases had no gene match. The chain's CDR3 is CAISSGGGSSYEQYF. CDR3 in DNA: TGTGCCATCAGTTCCGGAGGCGGGAGTAGCTACGAGCAGTACTTC.

The chain recombines TRBV13 with TRBJ2-1; possibly TRBD1 for D (6 bases). The germline gives CDR1 PRHDT, CDR2 FYEKMQ (reference sequence). V was shortened by 6 bases and J by 5 bases, with 17 bases between the two germline ends. This CDR3 is 15 amino acids long. CDR3 residues: CASRQGRRVNNEQFF. In DNA, the CDR3 is TGTGCCAGCAGGCAGGGGCGCAGGGTAAACAATGAGCAGTTCTTC.

The rearrangement links TRBV4-3 to TRBJ2-3; D perhaps matches TRBD2 (5 bases). The CDR3 is 17 residues long. With 0 bases removed from V and 2 bases from J, the gap between germline ends came to 15 bases. Germline V gene data show CDR1 as LGHNA and CDR2 as YSLEER. The DNA for the CDR3 is TGCGCCAGCAGCCAAGATCAGGCTAGCCTTTACACAGATACGCAGTATTTT. It specifies CASSQDQASLYTDTQYF.

The gene calls are TRBV7-6 and TRBJ1-3; D gene ambiguous. CDR3 length: 14 amino acids. Germline loops: CDR1 SGHVS, CDR2 FNYEAQ. Deletions cut 5 bases from V and 4 bases from J, with 12 bases between. This chain's CDR3 is CASSPGVGGNTIYF. CDR3 DNA sequence: TGTGCCAGCAGCCCGGGAGTCGGCGGAAACACCATATATTTT.

As DNA, the CDR3 is TGTGCCAGCAGCGTTCAGAGCAATCGGCAGTTCTTC. It specifies CASSVQSNRQFF. The rearrangement links TRBV9 to TRBJ2-1; D unresolved. V was clipped by 2 bases and J by 12 bases, with 12 bases between them. This CDR3 has 12 residues. CDR1 and CDR2 from the germline V gene are SGDLS and YYNGEE.

This chain uses TRBV27 with TRBJ2-7; D might be TRBD1 or TRBD2, each matching 5 bases. CDR3 size: 15 residues. V was clipped by 7 bases and J by 2 bases, with 18 bases between them. CDR1 is MNHEY, CDR2 SMNVEV, per germline (reference sequence). CDR3 protein: CASNALRDGTYEQYF. The CDR3 DNA is TGTGCCAGCAATGCGCTCCGGGACGGAACCTACGAGCAGTACTTC.

The table lists this clone with a count of one. The V gene is TRBV4-2, the J gene TRBJ2-7, with D unclear. Germline V gives CDR1 LGHNA, CDR2 YNFKEQ. This CDR3 has 13 residues. V lost 5 bases, J lost 4 bases, and 12 bases lay in between. For the CDR3, the DNA is TGTGCCAGCAGCTTAGACCCCAGATACGAGCAGTACTTC. The encoded protein is CASSLDPRYEQYF.

The count of this clone is one. V usage is TRBV14 and J usage is TRBJ2-7, with 7 bases fitting TRBD1. The CDR3 extends over 13 amino acids. With 4 bases clipped from V and 1 base from J, the junction kept 1 base outside the gene matches. CDR1 SGHDN and CDR2 FVKESK come from the germline V gene. CDR3 sequence reads: CASSRGQSYEQYF. The CDR3 DNA is TGTGCCAGCAGCCGGGGACAGTCCTACGAGCAGTACTTC.

About this clone itself: An end of the junction differs from the germline gene, which may be a read error. Written as DNA, the CDR3 is TGTGCCAGCAGCGATAGACAGGGGATGACAGATACGCAGTATTTT. Protein sequence: CASSDRQGMTDTQYF. The V gene is TRBV5-1, the J gene TRBJ2-3; TRBD1 matches at 8 bases. This CDR3 has 15 amino acids. CDR1 is SGHRS and CDR2 is YFSETQ in the germline V gene.

The table lists this clone with a count of one. The chain links TRBV7-9 to TRBJ2-1; 12 bases align to TRBD2. Germline values: CDR1 SEHNR, CDR2 FQNEAQ (reference sequence). V lost 5 bases, J lost 8 bases, and 16 bases stayed unmatched. CDR3 length: 18 residues. DNA of the CDR3: TGTGCCAGCAGCCGACTAGCGGGAGTCTTATTCTTGTTGGATGAGCAGTTCTTC. It specifies CASSRLAGVLFLLDEQFF.

This clone rates as medium-sized. The chain carries TRBV21-1 and TRBJ2-2; the table's D call, TRBD1, has no DNA check behind it. TRBV21-1 is marked as a pseudogene. The CDR3 runs to 15 residues. The CDR3 coding sequence is TGTGCCAGCAGCACCCCACAGGGGGCCACCGGGGAGCTGTTTTTT. Translated, it gives CASSTPQGATGELFF.

The chain employs TRBV6-4 and TRBJ1-5; D gene ambiguous. Germline values: CDR1 MRHNA, CDR2 SNTAGT. The CDR3 has 13 amino acids. In DNA, the CDR3 is TGTGCTCTAAAAACACTCGTCAATCAGCCCCAGCATTTT. It translates to CALKTLVNQPQHF.

The rearrangement uses TRBV28 and TRBJ2-1; TRBD1 matches 8 bases. With V trimmed by 5 bases and J by 1 base, 10 bases remained unmatched. Germline CDR1 is MDHEN and CDR2 is SYDVKM. This CDR3 spans 17 amino acids. The CDR3 DNA sequence: TGTGCCAGCAGTGACCTAGGACAGGGAAGGTCCTACAATGAGCAGTTCTTC. As protein: CASSDLGQGRSYNEQFF.

This chain's CDR3 is CASRGHPGNTIYF. DNA of the CDR3: TGCGCCAGCAGGGGCCACCCTGGAAACACCATATATTTT. The V gene is TRBV5-1, the J gene TRBJ1-3; D gene uncertain. There are 13 residues in the CDR3. V was pared by 5 bases and J by 2 bases, with 8 bases between. Germline-derived CDR1 and CDR2 are SGHRS and YFSETQ.

The V gene is TRBV6-1, the J gene TRBJ2-1, with 7 bases lining up with TRBD1. This CDR3 has 13 amino acids. Germline values: CDR1 MNHNS, CDR2 SASEGT. The V and J ends lost 2 bases and 8 bases, in that order; junction bases with no gene match: 3. CDR3 bases: TGTGCCAGCAGTGAAACAGGGGTCCATGAGCAGTTCTTC. It yields the protein CASSETGVHEQFF.

This clone was detected once. The chain carries TRBV2 and TRBJ2-1, with 8 bases identical to TRBD1. The CDR3 has 15 residues. V shed 6 bases and J 7 bases; nucleotides not matched to a gene: 11. CDR1 is SNHLY, CDR2 FYNNEI, per germline. CDR3 region: CASRVSAGGFNEQFF. CDR3 nucleotides: TGTGCCAGCAGAGTTTCTGCAGGGGGCTTTAATGAGCAGTTCTTC.

The chain has TRBV7-8 and TRBJ2-3, with D perhaps matching TRBD2 (5 bases). Germline V CDR1 and CDR2: SGHVS, FQNEAQ. The CDR3 sequence is 17 residues long. Trimming shortened V by 0 bases and J by 5 bases, and 18 bases separated the two germline ends. CDR3 amino acids: CASSLATSGGVRDTQYF. The CDR3, as DNA: TGTGCCAGCAGCTTAGCAACCAGCGGTGGGGTAAGAGATACGCAGTATTTT.

The rearrangement uses TRBV19 and TRBJ2-1, with 11 nucleotides matching TRBD2. The length of the CDR3 is 16 residues. V shed 3 bases and J 7 bases; nucleotides not matched to a gene: 8. Germline values: CDR1 LNHDA, CDR2 SQIVND (reference sequence). CDR3 DNA: TGTGCCAGTAGTATCCAACTAGCGGGAGTAGGAAATGAGCAGTTCTTC. Residues: CASSIQLAGVGNEQFF.

V is TRBV13 and J is TRBJ2-3; TRBD2 matches at 9 bases. V dropped 2 bases and J dropped 2; count of bases not matched to a gene: 5. The CDR3 spans 16 residues. Per the germline V gene, CDR1 is PRHDT and CDR2 is FYEKMQ (reference sequence). The CDR3 nucleotides are TGTGCCAGCAGCTTAACCCTAGCGGGAAACACAGATACGCAGTATTTT. Translation: CASSLTLAGNTDTQYF.

J is TRBJ1-2 and V is TRBV28; D not certain. V lost 3 bases and J 2 bases, leaving 7 bases between the germline ends. The CDR3 sequence is 13 residues long. Per germline, CDR1 MDHEN and CDR2 SYDVKM. CDR3 amino acids: CASSFDGNYGYTF. In DNA, the CDR3 is TGTGCCAGCAGTTTCGACGGAAACTATGGCTACACCTTC.

This clone has a handful of counts. Other DNA sequences of this sample code for an identical CDR3. The rearrangement links TRBV4-3 to TRBJ2-7; 10 bases map to TRBD1. The CDR3 extends over 16 amino acids. The germline V gene has CDR1 LGHNA and CDR2 YSLEER. After removal of 0 bases from V and 7 bases from J, the junction contained 9 bases not matched to a gene. The CDR3 DNA sequence: TGCGCCAGCAGCCAAGACGCCGGGACAGGGGAAGGGGAGCAGTACTTC. Translation: CASSQDAGTGEGEQYF.

The V call is TRBV6-6, the J call TRBJ2-5; D remains unclear. CDR3 length equals 11 residues. CDR1 and CDR2 from the germline V gene are MNHNY and SVGAGI (reference sequence). V was shortened by 8 bases and J by 6 bases, with 10 bases between the two germline ends. CDR3 sequence (DNA): TGTGCCAGCGGGTTGGTCAAGACCCAGTACTTC. This sequence encodes CASGLVKTQYF.

The chain joins TRBV7-2 to TRBJ2-7; D gene ambiguous. Trimming left V 6 bases short and J 0 bases short, with 9 bases between. The CDR3 spans 13 residues. Germline V gene data show CDR1 as SGHTA and CDR2 as FQGNSA. The CDR3 sequence: CASSFISSYEQYF. The CDR3 region has the DNA TGTGCCAGCAGTTTCATCAGCTCCTACGAGCAGTACTTC. The full variable domain, its missing parts supplied by reference TRBV7-2 and TRBJ2-7, is GAGVSQSPSNKVTEKGKDVELRCDPISGHTALYWYRQSLGQGLEFLIYFQGNSAPDKSGLPSDRFSAERTGGSVSTLTIQRTQQEDSAVYLCASSFISSYEQYFGPGTRLTVT.

This chain uses TRBV5-1 with TRBJ2-7, with TRBD2 matching over 11 bases. CDR1 and CDR2 from the germline V gene are SGHRS and YFSETQ. There are 18 residues in the CDR3. The V and J ends lost 4 bases and 0 bases, in that order; junction bases with no gene match: 12. CDR3 bases: TGCGCCAGCAGCGACAACCGGACTAGCGGGCCGAGCTCCTACGAGCAGTACTTC. This gives the protein CASSDNRTSGPSSYEQYF. The whole variable domain, remainder taken from reference TRBV5-1 and TRBJ2-7, is KAGVTQTPRYLIKTRGQQVTLSCSPISGHRSVSWYQQTPGQGLQFLFEYFSETQRNKGNFPGRFSGRQFSNSRSEMNVSTLELGDSALYLCASSDNRTSGPSSYEQYFGPGTRLTVT.